The 14 T cell receptor beta chains given below trace back to one sample, sequenced in a study of blood T cell repertoires in COVID-19. Libraries were prepared by immunoSEQ multiplex PCR; TCRdb keeps only in-frame clonotypes and omits some of them. The repertoire holds about 33,000 clones, with 65% to 90% as singletons. Sequenced: peripheral blood. These receptors were taken from a human donor in a cohort sampled during active COVID-19.

CDR3 sequence (DNA): TGTGCCAGTAGTATCAACAGGGGCTACGAGCAGTACTTC. Translated: CASSINRGYEQYF. The chain has TRBV19 and TRBJ2-7, with TRBD1 matching 7 bases. Looked up from germline, CDR1 is LNHDA and CDR2 is SQIVND (reference sequence). V shed 3 bases, J shed 3 bases, and the junction held 2 bases outside the gene matches. This CDR3 spans 13 amino acids.

This chain links TRBV28 with TRBJ2-7; TRBD1 aligns across 11 bases. There are 14 residues in the CDR3. The V gene end was trimmed by 8 bases and the J gene end by 3 bases; junction bases not matched to a gene: 6. Germline assignment: CDR1 MDHEN and CDR2 SYDVKM. This CDR3 reads CASGPGTGGYEQYF. CDR3 DNA: TGTGCCAGCGGTCCCGGGACAGGGGGCTACGAGCAGTACTTC.

The V gene is TRBV19, the J gene TRBJ2-6, with TRBD1 matching 10 bases. CDR3 length: 18 amino acids. J gave up 0 bases and V 6 bases, and 8 bases lay outside the gene matches. CDR1 is LNHDA and CDR2 is SQIVND in the germline V gene (reference sequence). The CDR3 protein is CASSRDRGPNSGANVLTF. DNA of the CDR3: TGTGCCAGTAGCCGGGACAGGGGACCTAACTCTGGGGCCAACGTCCTGACTTTC.

CDR3 sequence (DNA): TGTGCCAGCGGGACAGATTATGGCTACACCTTC. Protein sequence: CASGTDYGYTF. This chain joins TRBV25-1 and TRBJ1-2; 7 positions match TRBD1. The CDR3 has 11 amino acids. V gave up 8 bases and J gave up 5 bases; unmatched junction bases: 2. Germline CDR1 is MGHDK and CDR2 is SYGVNS.

This clone was seen more than once but under ten times. In DNA, the CDR3 is TGTGCCAGCAGCCTAAACAGGGGAAACACCGGGGAGCTGTTTTTT. Its protein is CASSLNRGNTGELFF. The chain is built from TRBV5-4 and TRBJ2-2, with TRBD1 matching 7 bases. With V trimmed by 4 bases and J by 2 bases, 5 bases remained unmatched. The CDR3 totals 15 residues. Germline-derived CDR1 and CDR2 are SGHNT and YYREEE (reference sequence).

This chain connects TRBV30 to TRBJ1-2, with TRBD1 matching 8 bases. V was clipped by 2 bases and J by 7 bases; unmatched bases: 12. CDR3 length equals 15 residues. Per the germline V gene, CDR1 is GTSNPN and CDR2 is SVGIG (reference sequence). CDR3 bases: TGTGCCTGGAGTTATCCGGGACAGGCTCAGAGTGGCTACACCTTC. It yields the protein CAWSYPGQAQSGYTF.

V is TRBV19 and J is TRBJ2-7, with 10 nucleotides matching TRBD1. The CDR3 loop spans 15 amino acids. Trimming cost V 2 bases and J 4 bases; bases outside gene matches: 5. Germline-derived CDR1 and CDR2 are LNHDA and SQIVND (reference sequence). CDR3: CASSISGQGGYEQYF. In DNA form, the CDR3 reads TGTGCCAGTAGTATATCCGGACAGGGGGGGTACGAGCAGTACTTC.

This CDR3 is CASSLAWIQGENEQYF. CDR3 bases: TGTGCCAGCAGCTTGGCCTGGATACAGGGGGAGAACGAGCAGTACTTC. This chain uses TRBV5-6 with TRBJ2-7; TRBD1 agrees at 8 bases. V was pared by 0 bases and J by 5 bases, with 10 bases of the junction left unmatched. Germline CDR1 is SGHDT and CDR2 is YYEEEE. The CDR3 is 16 amino acids.

This clone was counted between two and nine times. The junction departs from the called germline gene at one end, perhaps through a read error. The genes are TRBV30 and TRBJ1-6; 10 nucleotides match TRBD1. From germline, CDR1 is GTSNPN and CDR2 SVGIG (reference sequence). The CDR3 extends over 15 amino acids. CDR3 loop: CAGSPGQGGNSPLHF. In DNA, the CDR3 is TGTGCCGGGAGCCCTGGACAGGGGGGCAATTCACCCCTCCACTTT.

The chain carries TRBV19 and TRBJ1-4, with D hard to call. This CDR3 has 13 residues. The germline gives CDR1 LNHDA, CDR2 SQIVND (reference sequence). V dropped 0 bases and J dropped 10 bases, with 9 bases sitting between them. The CDR3 nucleotides read TGTGCCAGTAGTATAGATCCTCGGGGAAAACTGTTTTTT. This codes for CASSIDPRGKLFF. The complete variable domain, with remaining parts taken from reference TRBV19 and TRBJ1-4, reads DGGITQSPKYLFRKEGQNVTLSCEQNLNHDAMYWYRQDPGQGLRLIYYSQIVNDFQKGDIAEGYSVSREKKESFPLTVTSAQKNPTAFYLCASSIDPRGKLFFGSGTQLSVL.

The CDR3 DNA reads as TGCGCCAGCAGCTTGGACGCGGGGTTATACAATGAGCAGTTCTTC. This gives the protein CASSLDAGLYNEQFF. V usage is TRBV5-1 and J usage is TRBJ2-1; the D gene is possibly TRBD2 (6 bases). Trimming pared 0 bases from V and 4 bases from J, leaving 11 bases between. The CDR3 is made up of 15 amino acids. The V gene's germline CDR1 is SGHRS and CDR2 YFSETQ.

The chain is built from TRBV5-1 and TRBJ2-1; 7 bases agree with TRBD2. Germline CDR1 SGHRS, CDR2 YFSETQ. This CDR3 spans 20 amino acids. After removal of 0 bases from V and 6 bases from J, the junction contained 21 bases not matched to a gene. The CDR3 bases are TGCGCCAGCAGCTTGGCCGCTGAGGCCAGGACCCGGACTAGAGGCAATGAGCAGTTCTTC. Translating gives CASSLAAEARTRTRGNEQFF.

V gene TRBV7-2 combines with J gene TRBJ1-1; weak D call: TRBD1 (5 bases). CDR3 length: 15 residues. Per germline, CDR1 SGHTA and CDR2 FQGNSA. V lost 3 bases and J lost 6, with 17 bases in between. CDR3 region: CASSFGQGRTAEAFF. Here the CDR3 DNA reads TGTGCCAGCAGCTTCGGGCAGGGAAGAACAGCTGAAGCTTTCTTT.

The chain uses TRBV6-5 and TRBJ2-5; D is perhaps TRBD2 (6 bases). The CDR3 spans 14 residues. Germline values: CDR1 MNHEY, CDR2 SVGAGI. Trimming took 4 bases from V and 4 from J, leaving 13 bases between them. As DNA, the CDR3 is TGTGCCAGCAGTTTCGATGGGCGGGGAGAGACCCAGTACTTC. It translates to CASSFDGRGETQYF.